One sample yielded the 10 T cell receptor beta chains listed below, sequenced in a study of OX40 agonist ivuxolimab in advanced cancers. TCRdb's table, derived via immunoSEQ multiplex PCR, lists solely in-frame clones and lacks some. The table shows some 47,000 clones, with roughly 78% occurring only once. The sequenced sample was CD4+ or CD8+ T cells sorted from blood, obtained in a trial of the OX40 agonist ivuxolimab. All receptors come from an adult with an advanced solid tumor such as melanoma, head and neck, liver or kidney cancer.

Regarding this clone: Other DNA sequences in this specimen translate into the identical CDR3. This chain connects TRBV28 to TRBJ1-2; a weak D match, TRBD1 (5 bases). The CDR3 covers 16 residues. Trimming took off 10 bases at V and 2 bases at J, with 23 bases between the two ends. CDR1 MDHEN and CDR2 SYDVKM come from the germline V gene. CDR3 sequence (DNA): TGTGCCACACAAATTCGAAGAGGGGCGTGGAACTATGGCTACACCTTC. It yields the protein CATQIRRGAWNYGYTF.

The chain has TRBV7-9 and TRBJ2-2; TRBD1 matches 7 bases. This CDR3 has 15 amino acids. Trimming cost V 7 bases and J 0 bases; bases outside gene matches: 5. In germline, CDR1 is SEHNR, CDR2 FQNEAQ (reference sequence). CDR3 sequence (DNA): TGTGCCAGCATCCCGGGACAGACGAACACCGGGGAGCTGTTTTTT. This codes for CASIPGQTNTGELFF.

The rearrangement links TRBV12-1 to TRBJ1-1. TRBV12-1 corresponds to a pseudogene. CDR3 length: 15 amino acids. The CDR3, as DNA: TGTGCCGGACGTCTGGTCCTCGTACGGGGCACTGAAGCTTTCTTT. Translation gives CAGRLVLVRGTEAFF.

The chain is built from TRBV30 and TRBJ2-2; tentatively, D is TRBD1 or TRBD2 (5 bases each). V gave up 3 bases and J gave up 6 bases, with 11 bases separating them. Germline CDR1 GTSNPN, CDR2 SVGIG (reference sequence). The CDR3 runs 13 residues. The CDR3 nucleotides read TGTGCCTGGAGACTCAGGGACCCCGGGGAGCTGTTTTTT. Protein product: CAWRLRDPGELFF.

Only one count was recorded for this clone. The rearrangement links TRBV11-2 to TRBJ2-1, with D possibly TRBD1 on 6 matching bases. This CDR3 spans 15 amino acids. V lost 5 bases, J lost 3 bases, and 14 bases lay in between. Germline lookup yields CDR1 SGHAT and CDR2 FQNNGV. The CDR3 nucleotides are TGTGCCAGCAGCCAGCCCCAGGGGAACTACAATGAGCAGTTCTTC. This sequence encodes CASSQPQGNYNEQFF.

The chain joins TRBV27 to TRBJ2-7; 9 bases are a match to TRBD1. Per the germline V gene, CDR1 is MNHEY and CDR2 is SMNVEV (reference sequence). V gave up 6 bases and J gave up 2 bases; unmatched junction bases: 17. CDR3 length equals 18 residues. The CDR3 loop is CASRPKLIRDRDTYEQYF. CDR3 nucleotide sequence: TGTGCCAGCAGACCAAAACTCATCCGGGACAGGGATACCTACGAGCAGTACTTC.

There are a few counts of this clone. V gene TRBV10-3 combines with J gene TRBJ2-5, with D unresolved. Trimming removed 6 bases at V and 3 bases at J, with 5 bases between. The CDR3 contains 11 residues. Germline assignment: CDR1 ENHRY and CDR2 SYGVKD. DNA for the CDR3: TGTGCCATCAGGCAAGAAGAGACCCAGTACTTC. Encoded protein: CAIRQEETQYF.

This chain links TRBV19 with TRBJ2-7; D is undetermined. Per germline, CDR1 LNHDA and CDR2 SQIVND (reference sequence). The CDR3 sequence is 18 residues long. V shed 0 bases and J shed 0 bases, with 18 bases lying between them. CDR3: CASSIEAVGRTISYEQYF. CDR3 sequence (DNA): TGTGCCAGTAGTATAGAGGCAGTAGGGCGGACGATCTCCTACGAGCAGTACTTC.

The chain links TRBV25-1 to TRBJ2-7, with D maybe TRBD2 (5 bases). V gave up 3 bases and J gave up 11 bases, with 20 bases separating them. Germline CDR1 and CDR2: MGHDK and SYGVNS. The CDR3 is 14 amino acids. The CDR3 is CASSDPGILQREYF. The CDR3, as DNA: TGTGCCAGCAGTGACCCCGGTATTTTACAGAGGGAGTACTTC.

This chain connects TRBV11-2 to TRBJ2-1; the D gene could be TRBD1 or TRBD2 (5 bases each). V was trimmed by 5 bases and J by 3 bases, leaving 14 bases between them. The CDR3 length is 15 residues. Germline V lookup: CDR1 SGHAT, CDR2 FQNNGV. CDR3 region: CASSGRDPRYNEQFF. The DNA for the CDR3 is TGTGCCAGCAGCGGCCGGGACCCGCGCTACAATGAGCAGTTCTTC.